One sample yielded the 28 T cell receptor beta chains listed below, sequenced in a study of spatial heterogeneity in lung cancer. Time point defined: sample taken at primary tumor resection. Without sorting, whole RNA was sequenced from tumor, nontumor lung or frozen PBMC. TCRdb re-called the 5' RACE reads through MiXCR, storing one row per CDR3 protein. The table shows 26,000 or so distinct CDR3 sequences, with 13% occurring only once. The material was PBMCs, obtained at surgery. These receptors were taken from a female donor with early-stage non-small cell lung cancer.

This clonotype came up many times. The V gene is TRBV6-1, the J gene TRBJ2-5; D is unresolved. This CDR3 comprises 12 residues. The germline V gene has CDR1 MNHNS and CDR2 SASEGT. V lost 2 bases to trimming and J lost 4 bases, with 5 bases between them. The CDR3 protein is CASSEIRETQYF. The CDR3 DNA sequence: TGTGCCAGCAGTGAAATTCGAGAGACCCAGTACTTC.

The chain has TRBV6-5 and TRBJ2-3, with 7 positions matching TRBD1. This CDR3 has 15 amino acids. Germline V CDR1 and CDR2: MNHEY, SVGAGI. J gave up 5 bases and V 0 bases, and 5 bases lay outside the gene matches. DNA for the CDR3: TGTGCCAGCAGTTACTCCTACAGGGGTGTAGATACGCAGTATTTT. It translates to CASSYSYRGVDTQYF.

This clonotype was counted ten times or more. The rearrangement uses TRBV19 and TRBJ2-7; D may be TRBD1 or TRBD2 (5 bases each). Germline CDR1 and CDR2: LNHDA and SQIVND (reference sequence). V was cut by 7 bases and J by 0 bases, with 13 bases left in between. The CDR3 is made up of 14 amino acids. The CDR3 region is CASTARGTSYEQYF. As DNA, the CDR3 is TGTGCCAGTACCGCGAGGGGCACCTCCTACGAGCAGTACTTC.

This clonotype occurred many times. This chain joins TRBV7-9 and TRBJ2-3; no reliable D call. V was cut by 6 bases and J by 2 bases, with 18 bases left in between. The CDR3 is made up of 16 amino acids. CDR1 and CDR2 (germline): SEHNR, FQNEAQ (reference sequence). CDR3 in DNA: TGTGCCAGCAGGGTTCTAAGCCCGACCCCCACAGATACGCAGTATTTT. Protein product: CASRVLSPTPTDTQYF.

This clonotype came up many times. Written as DNA, the CDR3 is TGTGCCAGCAGCAGCCCGGGGTTTGAGACTGAAGCTTTCTTT. Translation gives CASSSPGFETEAFF. This sequence joins TRBV5-4 and TRBJ1-1; D is ambiguous. The length of the CDR3 is 14 residues. Germline loops: CDR1 SGHNT, CDR2 YYREEE (reference sequence). Trimming left V 4 bases short and J 5 bases short, with 15 bases between. Combining the CDR3 with reference TRBV5-4 and TRBJ1-1 gives the whole variable domain ETGVTQSPTHLIKTRGQQVTLRCSSQSGHNTVSWYQQALGQGPQFIFQYYREEENGRGNFPPRFSGLQFPNYSSELNVNALELDDSALYLCASSSPGFETEAFFGQGTRLTVV.

This clonotype showed up just a few times. The J gene is TRBJ2-7, the V gene TRBV7-8; tentative D call: TRBD1 (6 bases). Germline CDR1 reads SGHVS; CDR2 reads FQNEAQ. The CDR3 runs to 14 residues. Trimming removed 2 bases from V and 1 base from J, with 9 bases in between. The chain's CDR3 is CASSLNRVSYEQYF. CDR3 coding DNA: TGTGCCAGCAGCTTAAACAGGGTTTCCTACGAGCAGTACTTC.

This clonotype was observed many times. The gene calls are TRBV7-2 and TRBJ2-5; D gene unclear. CDR3 length equals 13 residues. The germline CDR1 and CDR2 sequences are SGHTA and FQGNSA. V was pared by 3 bases and J by 2 bases, with 7 bases between. In DNA, the CDR3 is TGTGCCAGCAGCTTCCGCGGACAAGAGACCCAGTACTTC. Its protein is CASSFRGQETQYF.

This clonotype was seen many times. The chain couples TRBV4-2 to TRBJ2-1; TRBD2 matches 7 bases. V shed 0 bases and J 0 bases; nucleotides not matched to a gene: 8. The CDR3 is 18 residues long. Looked up from germline, CDR1 is LGHNA and CDR2 is YNFKEQ. The CDR3 sequence: CASSQERGLSGSYNEQFF. The CDR3 DNA is TGTGCCAGCAGCCAAGAAAGGGGACTATCAGGCTCCTACAATGAGCAGTTCTTC.

In this sample, this clonotype turned up many times. V gene TRBV10-3 combines with J gene TRBJ2-1; 8 bases agree with TRBD2. The CDR3 consists of 17 residues. CDR1 is ENHRY, CDR2 SYGVKD, per germline. Trimming took 3 bases from V and 3 from J; bases not matched to a gene: 10. CDR3 in amino acids: CAISDLARGANYNEQFF. The CDR3 bases are TGTGCCATCAGTGATCTCGCGCGGGGGGCCAACTACAATGAGCAGTTCTTC.

J is TRBJ2-1 and V is TRBV7-3; TRBD1 matches at 7 bases. This CDR3 comprises 15 residues. CDR1 and CDR2 (germline): SGHTA, FQGTGA. The V and J ends lost 5 bases and 1 base, in that order; junction bases with no gene match: 5. The CDR3 DNA sequence: TGTGCCAGCAGCCAAGAGGGGGCATCCTACAATGAGCAGTTCTTC. As protein: CASSQEGASYNEQFF.

This rearrangement joins TRBV28 to TRBJ1-5, with D unresolved. Trimming took 7 bases from V and 4 from J, leaving 8 bases between them. CDR3 length equals 12 residues. CDR1 is MDHEN and CDR2 is SYDVKM in the germline V gene. In nucleotides, the CDR3 is TGTGCCAGCACCCTGAAAAATCAGCCCCAGCATTTT. It encodes CASTLKNQPQHF.

This clonotype is a singleton in its sample. The rearrangement links TRBV14 to TRBJ1-1; D is unclear. This CDR3 region has 11 residues. V lost 3 bases to trimming and J lost 11 bases, with 10 bases between them. CDR1 SGHDN and CDR2 FVKESK come from the germline V gene. The CDR3 DNA follows: TGTGCCAGCAGCCAGTTTTCCTCGGCTTTCTTT. This sequence encodes CASSQFSSAFF.

This clonotype was counted many times. The V call is TRBV24-1, the J call TRBJ1-5; TRBD1 aligns across 8 bases. Germline V gene sequence: CDR1 KGHDR, CDR2 SFDVKD. V gave up 5 bases and J gave up 3 bases; unmatched junction bases: 11. This CDR3 is built from 17 residues. This CDR3 reads CATSGAAGTGVNQPQHF. In DNA, the CDR3 is TGTGCCACCAGTGGGGCGGCCGGGACAGGAGTCAATCAGCCCCAGCATTTT.

Many counts were recorded for this clonotype. This chain uses TRBV7-2 with TRBJ2-7; the D gene is possibly TRBD1 (6 bases). CDR1 and CDR2 (germline): SGHTA, FQGNSA. V shed 3 bases and J shed 0 bases, with 15 bases lying between them. The CDR3 loop spans 16 amino acids. CDR3 loop: CASSLVGTRASYEQYF. CDR3 nucleotide sequence: TGTGCCAGCAGCTTGGTTGGGACACGGGCCTCCTACGAGCAGTACTTC.

This clonotype has a count of ten or more. V and J are TRBV18 and TRBJ2-7; TRBD1 is a possible D gene (5 bases). Germline assignment: CDR1 KGHSH and CDR2 LQKENI. CDR3 length equals 13 residues. V was trimmed by 2 bases and J by 5 bases, leaving 10 bases between them. Written as DNA, the CDR3 is TGTGCCAGCTCACCATCAGGGTCCGACGAGCAGTACGTC. This codes for CASSPSGSDEQYV.

This clonotype was counted a few times. This chain joins TRBV27 and TRBJ2-5; D perhaps matches TRBD1 (6 bases). Looked up from germline, CDR1 is MNHEY and CDR2 is SMNVEV (reference sequence). Trimming removed 2 bases at V and 2 bases at J, with 15 bases between. The CDR3 sequence is 16 residues long. The chain's CDR3 is CASSLRQGGLQETQYF. Written as DNA, the CDR3 is TGTGCCAGCAGTTTAAGGCAAGGGGGTCTACAAGAGACCCAGTACTTC.

The sample holds many counts of this clonotype. V and J are TRBV27 and TRBJ2-5; the match to TRBD2 covers 8 bases. Germline values: CDR1 MNHEY, CDR2 SMNVEV (reference sequence). The J segment lost 5 bases and the V segment lost 5 bases, leaving 7 bases of the junction unmatched. This CDR3 comprises 14 residues. The CDR3 bases are TGTGCCAGCAGTGTAGCGGGGCCATGGGAGACCCAGTACTTC. Translated, it gives CASSVAGPWETQYF.

At least ten counts were recorded for this clonotype. The rearrangement uses TRBV5-1 and TRBJ1-5; perhaps TRBD1 as D (6 bases). CDR1 and CDR2 from the germline V gene are SGHRS and YFSETQ. V was cut by 0 bases and J by 5 bases, with 15 bases left in between. The CDR3 totals 16 residues. CDR3 amino acids: CASSLGTGSGDQPQHF. CDR3 sequence (DNA): TGCGCCAGCAGCTTGGGGACTGGGTCAGGGGATCAGCCCCAGCATTTT.

This clonotype has a count of ten or more. J is TRBJ1-1 and V is TRBV6-2 or TRBV6-3, with D tentatively TRBD1 (6 bases). Germline CDR1 and CDR2: MNHEY and SVGEGT. CDR3 length equals 15 residues. Trimming pared 8 bases from V and 4 bases from J, leaving 20 bases between. CDR3 bases: TGTGCCAGCCGACAGTCCCAGAGGGGGGGCACTGAAGCTTTCTTT. Amino acid sequence: CASRQSQRGGTEAFF.

This clonotype showed up many times. The chain uses TRBV7-2 and TRBJ2-1, with 9 nucleotides matching TRBD2. The V gene end was trimmed by 1 base and the J gene end by 7 bases; junction bases not matched to a gene: 5. CDR3 size: 15 residues. The germline V gene has CDR1 SGHTA and CDR2 FQGNSA. CDR3 in DNA: TGTGCCAGCAGCTTAGTTAGCGGGGGTAAGAATGAGCAGTTCTTC. Translated: CASSLVSGGKNEQFF.

On this clonotype itself: This may be a read error: a much more frequent sequence differs by one nucleotide. V and J are TRBV2 and TRBJ2-5, with a weak D call TRBD2 (6 bases). The CDR3 consists of 14 residues. Germline CDR1 and CDR2: SNHLY and FYNNEI. V was trimmed by 8 bases and J by 1 base, leaving 14 bases between them. The CDR3 is CASGEADIQETQYF. The CDR3 DNA reads as TGTGCCAGCGGGGAGGCCGACATCCAAGAGACCCAGTACTTC.

This clonotype occurred many times. The rearrangement joins TRBV7-8 to TRBJ1-6; TRBD1 might be the D (5 bases). Between the trimmed V and J ends, which lost 4 bases and 11 bases, there was a span of 12 bases. The CDR3 contains 13 residues. Per the germline V gene, CDR1 is SGHVS and CDR2 is FQNEAQ. The CDR3 DNA reads as TGTGCCAGCAGCTCACAGGAGTTACCACCCCTCCACTTT. The encoded protein is CASSSQELPPLHF.

The V call is TRBV7-9, the J call TRBJ1-4; the D is unclear. The CDR3 has 14 residues. CDR1 is SEHNR, CDR2 FQNEAQ, per germline (reference sequence). Trimming shortened V by 5 bases and J by 3 bases, and 10 bases separated the two germline ends. CDR3 coding DNA: TGTGCCAGCAGCCTCGTCTCAGCTAATGAAAAACTGTTTTTT. This translates into CASSLVSANEKLFF.

The V call is TRBV4-3, the J call TRBJ1-6; the D is unclear. CDR1 is LGHNA, CDR2 YSLEER, per germline. Trimming cost V 1 base and J 10 bases, with 14 bases left between them. CDR3 length: 15 residues. The CDR3 sequence is CASSQVGDMGSPLHF. The CDR3 region has the DNA TGCGCCAGCAGCCAAGTAGGTGACATGGGGTCACCCCTCCACTTT.

This clonotype was seen at least ten times. The chain recombines TRBV20-1 with TRBJ2-6; no clear D gene. This CDR3 contains 14 residues. The germline gives CDR1 DFQATT, CDR2 SNEGSKA (reference sequence). The V gene lost 5 bases and the J gene lost 1 base, with 9 bases spanning the gap. The CDR3 here is CSAALASGANVLTF. CDR3 nucleotides: TGCAGTGCTGCCTTGGCATCTGGGGCCAACGTCCTGACTTTC.

This clonotype was seen at least ten times. This CDR3 is CASSLTELAGAWGDTQYF. In DNA, the CDR3 is TGTGCCAGCAGTTTAACTGAGCTAGCGGGAGCCTGGGGGGATACGCAGTATTTT. This rearrangement joins TRBV28 to TRBJ2-3; 10 bases fit TRBD2. This CDR3 comprises 18 residues. The J segment lost 6 bases and the V segment lost 2 bases, leaving 14 bases of the junction unmatched. Germline lookup yields CDR1 MDHEN and CDR2 SYDVKM.

This clonotype occurred many times. This rearrangement joins TRBV4-3 to TRBJ2-1; D is undetermined. V was trimmed by 0 bases and J by 1 base, leaving 7 bases between them. This CDR3 comprises 15 residues. CDR1 is LGHNA, CDR2 YSLEER, per germline. The CDR3 bases are TGCGCCAGCAGCCAAGAGCCAAATTCCTACAATGAGCAGTTCTTC. Translated, it gives CASSQEPNSYNEQFF.

The rearrangement links TRBV27 to TRBJ2-7; D may be TRBD2 (7 bases). Deletions cut 2 bases from V and 5 bases from J, with 16 bases between. From germline, CDR1 is MNHEY and CDR2 SMNVEV (reference sequence). The CDR3 consists of 15 residues. CDR3 amino acids: CASSLGGGSPHEQYF. The DNA for the CDR3 is TGTGCCAGCAGTTTAGGGGGGGGCTCACCCCACGAGCAGTACTTC.